Listed below are T cell receptor beta chains from one sample, sequenced in a study of cytomegalovirus exposure and HLA in healthy donors. Assay: immunoSEQ multiplex PCR; the TCRdb copy retains only in-frame clones and omits some. The sample comprises around 230,000 clones, 75% to 80% of which are singletons, and about 2% rests with the top ten. The specimen sequenced was PBMCs. These receptors came from a male donor in good health and CMV-seronegative. The CDR3 runs from the conserved cysteine through the conserved F or W. The D gene is left open where the match is weak. The size field is filled for only some rows; it gives once, few, many or a size class.

v_gene: TRBV14; j_gene: TRBJ1-1; abundance: few; d_gene: TRBD1; CDR3aa: CASSQDPRTGNMNTEAFF; CDR3nt: TGTGCCAGCAGCCAAGATCCGAGGACAGGGAACATGAACACTGAAGCTTTCTTT
v_gene: TRBV5-4; j_gene: TRBJ2-2; abundance: once; d_gene: .; CDR3aa: CASSRRGTIGELFF; CDR3nt: TGTGCCAGCAGTCGAAGGGGGACTATAGGGGAGCTGTTTTTT
v_gene: TRBV29-1; j_gene: TRBJ1-4; abundance: .; d_gene: TRBD1; CDR3aa: CSVEDAGGPVGEKLFF; CDR3nt: TGCAGCGTTGAAGATGCAGGGGGTCCCGTCGGTGAAAAACTGTTTTTT
v_gene: TRBV5-1; j_gene: TRBJ2-2; abundance: once; d_gene: .; CDR3aa: CASSRTGGELFF; CDR3nt: TGCGCCAGTTCCAGAACGGGCGGGGAGCTGTTTTTT
v_gene: TRBV5-1; j_gene: TRBJ2-5; abundance: .; d_gene: .; CDR3aa: CASSLGDYQETQYF; CDR3nt: TGCGCCAGCAGCTTGGGGGACTACCAAGAGACCCAGTACTTC
v_gene: TRBV28; j_gene: TRBJ1-2; abundance: .; d_gene: TRBD1; CDR3aa: CASSPGQGRTNYGYTF; CDR3nt: TGTGCCAGCAGTCCGGGACAGGGGCGAACTAACTATGGCTACACCTTC
v_gene: TRBV27; j_gene: TRBJ1-6; abundance: .; d_gene: .; CDR3aa: CASREQYNSPLHF; CDR3nt: TGTGCCAGCAGGGAGCAATATAATTCACCCCTCCACTTT
v_gene: TRBV7-2; j_gene: TRBJ1-5; abundance: .; d_gene: TRBD1; CDR3aa: CASSPDRGPHQPQHF; CDR3nt: TGTGCCAGCAGCCCGGACAGGGGTCCTCATCAGCCCCAGCATTTT
v_gene: TRBV30; j_gene: TRBJ2-1; abundance: .; d_gene: TRBD2; CDR3aa: CAWRTLAGGSYNEQFF; CDR3nt: TGTGCCTGGAGAACGCTAGCGGGAGGCTCCTACAATGAGCAGTTCTTC
v_gene: TRBV4-2; j_gene: TRBJ2-2; abundance: .; d_gene: .; CDR3aa: CASSQGRNTGELFF; CDR3nt: TGTGCCAGCAGCCAGGGGCGAAACACCGGGGAGCTGTTTTTT
v_gene: TRBV11-1; j_gene: TRBJ2-7; abundance: .; d_gene: TRBD1; CDR3aa: CASSYRDRDSYEQYF; CDR3nt: TGTGCCAGCAGCTATAGGGACAGGGACTCCTACGAGCAGTACTTC
v_gene: TRBV6-5; j_gene: TRBJ2-7; abundance: .; d_gene: TRBD1; CDR3aa: CASARDSTYEQYF; CDR3nt: TGTGCCAGCGCTCGGGACAGTACCTACGAGCAGTACTTC
v_gene: TRBV19; j_gene: TRBJ1-5; abundance: .; d_gene: .; CDR3aa: CASSINVGRLGQPQHF; CDR3nt: TGTGCCAGTAGTATAAATGTGGGCCGTCTGGGCCAGCCCCAGCATTTT
v_gene: TRBV5-1; j_gene: TRBJ1-4; abundance: .; d_gene: .; CDR3aa: CASSLGGTPVNEKLFF; CDR3nt: TGCGCCAGCAGCTTGGGGGGGACTCCCGTTAATGAAAAACTGTTTTTT
v_gene: TRBV28; j_gene: TRBJ1-4; abundance: .; d_gene: .; CDR3aa: CASSIQATNEKPFF; CDR3nt: TGTGCCAGCAGTATACAGGCGACGAATGAAAAACCGTTTTTT
v_gene: TRBV5-1; j_gene: TRBJ2-5; abundance: .; d_gene: .; CDR3aa: CASNQQGGLETQYF; CDR3nt: TGCGCCAGCAATCAACAGGGGGGGTTGGAGACCCAGTACTTC
v_gene: TRBV28; j_gene: TRBJ1-2; abundance: once; d_gene: TRBD1; CDR3aa: CASSYEPGQRYGYTF; CDR3nt: TGTGCCAGCAGTTACGAGCCGGGACAGCGCTATGGCTACACCTTC
v_gene: TRBV30; j_gene: TRBJ1-4; abundance: few; d_gene: TRBD1; CDR3aa: CAWSSGQGSEKLFF; CDR3nt: TGTGCCTGGAGCTCAGGACAGGGTAGCGAAAAACTGTTTTTT
v_gene: TRBV19; j_gene: TRBJ2-3; abundance: .; d_gene: .; CDR3aa: CASKSRNTDTQYF; CDR3nt: TGTGCCAGTAAGTCCAGGAACACAGATACGCAGTATTTT
v_gene: TRBV19; j_gene: TRBJ2-1; abundance: .; d_gene: .; CDR3aa: CASSTSYNEQFF; CDR3nt: TGTGCCAGTAGTACTTCCTACAATGAGCAGTTCTTC
v_gene: TRBV7-9; j_gene: TRBJ2-1; abundance: .; d_gene: TRBD2; CDR3aa: CASSNELAGAQSEQFF; CDR3nt: TGTGCCAGCAGCAACGAACTAGCGGGAGCCCAATCGGAGCAGTTCTTC
v_gene: TRBV10-3; j_gene: TRBJ2-2; abundance: few; d_gene: TRBD2; CDR3aa: CAISETSGNTGELFF; CDR3nt: TGTGCCATCAGTGAGACTAGCGGGAACACCGGGGAGCTGTTTTTT
v_gene: TRBV30; j_gene: TRBJ1-2; abundance: .; d_gene: TRBD1; CDR3aa: CAWSAPGQRSGYTF; CDR3nt: TGTGCCTGGAGTGCCCCGGGACAGAGAAGTGGCTACACCTTC
v_gene: TRBV5-4; j_gene: TRBJ2-2; abundance: .; d_gene: TRBD1; CDR3aa: CASRIRGTGVTGELFF; CDR3nt: TGTGCCAGCAGAATTAGGGGGACAGGGGTTACCGGGGAGCTGTTTTTT
v_gene: TRBV5-1; j_gene: TRBJ2-5; abundance: .; d_gene: .; CDR3aa: CASSLAPEETQYF; CDR3nt: TGCGCCAGCAGCTTGGCCCCAGAAGAGACCCAGTACTTC
v_gene: TRBV9; j_gene: TRBJ1-2; abundance: .; d_gene: .; CDR3aa: CASSAFRDTLFYGYTF; CDR3nt: TGTGCCAGCAGCGCATTCCGGGACACCTTATTTTATGGCTACACCTTC
v_gene: TRBV29-1; j_gene: TRBJ2-2; abundance: .; d_gene: .; CDR3aa: CSVSRGVNTGELFF; CDR3nt: TGCAGCGTCTCTCGCGGGGTGAACACCGGGGAGCTGTTTTTT
v_gene: TRBV7-6; j_gene: TRBJ2-2; abundance: few; d_gene: .; CDR3aa: CAKGGRDTRTGELFF; CDR3nt: TGTGCCAAGGGAGGGAGGGACACCCGCACCGGGGAGCTGTTTTTT
v_gene: TRBV7-9; j_gene: TRBJ1-5; abundance: .; d_gene: TRBD1; CDR3aa: CASSRTGEQPQHF; CDR3nt: TGTGCCAGCAGCAGGACAGGGGAACAGCCCCAGCATTTT
v_gene: TRBV27; j_gene: TRBJ1-5; abundance: once; d_gene: TRBD1; CDR3aa: CASSLGSDRASNQPQHF; CDR3nt: TGTGCCAGCAGTTTAGGGTCCGACAGGGCTAGCAATCAGCCCCAGCATTTT
v_gene: TRBV6-5; j_gene: TRBJ2-5; abundance: .; d_gene: TRBD1; CDR3aa: CASSPGQGGQETQYF; CDR3nt: TGTGCCAGCAGCCCAGGACAGGGCGGTCAAGAGACCCAGTACTTC
v_gene: TRBV7-2; j_gene: TRBJ2-7; abundance: .; d_gene: .; CDR3aa: CASSLDQGYEQYF; CDR3nt: TGTGCCAGCAGCTTAGATCAGGGGTACGAGCAGTACTTC
v_gene: TRBV28; j_gene: TRBJ1-4; abundance: .; d_gene: TRBD1; CDR3aa: CASHLTGGNEKLFF; CDR3nt: TGTGCCAGTCACCTGACAGGGGGCAATGAAAAACTGTTTTTT
v_gene: TRBV5-6; j_gene: TRBJ1-4; abundance: few; d_gene: TRBD1; CDR3aa: CASSSGTGLEKLFF; CDR3nt: TGTGCCAGCAGCTCCGGGACAGGGCTTGAAAAACTGTTTTTT
v_gene: TRBV5-1; j_gene: TRBJ2-7; abundance: .; d_gene: TRBD1; CDR3aa: CASSSRDSSYEQYF; CDR3nt: TGCGCCAGCAGCTCCCGGGACAGCTCCTACGAGCAGTACTTC
v_gene: TRBV5-1; j_gene: TRBJ2-2; abundance: once; d_gene: TRBD2; CDR3aa: CASSSGTSGTGELFF; CDR3nt: TGCGCCAGCAGCTCTGGGACTAGCGGTACCGGGGAGCTGTTTTTT
v_gene: TRBV19; j_gene: TRBJ2-7; abundance: .; d_gene: TRBD2; CDR3aa: CASSMVRAGGSYEQYF; CDR3nt: TGTGCCAGTAGTATGGTAAGGGCGGGGGGCTCCTACGAGCAGTACTTC
v_gene: TRBV4-3; j_gene: TRBJ2-1; abundance: .; d_gene: TRBD2; CDR3aa: CASSQGASGSTREQFF; CDR3nt: TGCGCCAGCAGCCAAGGGGCTAGCGGGAGCACAAGGGAGCAGTTCTTC
v_gene: TRBV19; j_gene: TRBJ2-1; abundance: .; d_gene: TRBD2; CDR3aa: CASRLAGFYEQFF; CDR3nt: TGTGCCAGTCGGCTAGCGGGATTTTATGAGCAGTTCTTC
v_gene: TRBV7-2; j_gene: TRBJ1-3; abundance: .; d_gene: .; CDR3aa: CASSPTGFGNTIYF; CDR3nt: TGTGCCAGCAGCCCGACAGGATTTGGAAACACCATATATTTT
v_gene: TRBV5-1; j_gene: TRBJ1-6; abundance: .; d_gene: .; CDR3aa: CASSQTTKASSPTPLHF; CDR3nt: TGCGCCAGCAGCCAGACTACGAAAGCCTCTTCCCCTACACCCCTCCACTTT
v_gene: TRBV4-2; j_gene: TRBJ1-2; abundance: .; d_gene: TRBD1; CDR3aa: CASSSGTGTYGYTF; CDR3nt: TGTGCCAGCAGTTCCGGGACAGGGACCTATGGCTACACCTTC
v_gene: TRBV9; j_gene: TRBJ2-3; abundance: .; d_gene: TRBD2; CDR3aa: CASTGLAGRTDTQYF; CDR3nt: TGTGCCAGCACGGGACTAGCGGGGCGCACAGATACGCAGTATTTT
v_gene: TRBV10-3; j_gene: TRBJ2-7; abundance: .; d_gene: TRBD1; CDR3aa: CAISDARQGDNEQYF; CDR3nt: TGTGCCATCAGTGACGCAAGGCAGGGGGACAACGAGCAGTACTTC
v_gene: TRBV28; j_gene: TRBJ2-1; abundance: .; d_gene: TRBD2; CDR3aa: CASSVRGTSSYNEQFF; CDR3nt: TGTGCCAGCAGTGTCCGGGGGACTAGCTCCTACAATGAGCAGTTCTTC
v_gene: TRBV7-3; j_gene: TRBJ2-1; abundance: once; d_gene: TRBD2; CDR3aa: CASSPPGGLGQFF; CDR3nt: TGTGCCAGCAGCCCCCCGGGAGGTTTGGGGCAGTTCTTC
v_gene: TRBV9; j_gene: TRBJ1-1; abundance: .; d_gene: .; CDR3aa: CASSDPRGTFF; CDR3nt: TGTGCCAGCAGCGATCCCCGGGGAACTTTCTTT